The 16 T cell receptor beta chains presented below share a single source sample, sequenced in a study of T cell responses to AZD1222 COVID-19 vaccine. Profiling relied on immunoSEQ multiplex PCR, and the TCRdb table lists in-frame clones only, not all of them. Of about 70,000 clones in the sample, 70% to 90% were seen once. This sample comprised peripheral blood, obtained on day 0 of MenACWY control vaccination. Receptors originate from an adult in good health.

This clone was counted once. This rearrangement joins TRBV11-1 to TRBJ2-1; D possibly corresponds to TRBD2 (6 bases). CDR3 length: 16 residues. Trimming took off 4 bases at V and 4 bases at J, with 17 bases between the two ends. Germline V gene lookup returns CDR1 SGHAT and CDR2 FQDESV (reference sequence). CDR3 DNA sequence: TGTGCCAGCAGCTCCGGGGGTCCCGGGGAGTACAATGAGCAGTTCTTC. Protein product: CASSSGGPGEYNEQFF.

The genes are TRBV11-1 and TRBJ1-6; no clear D gene. CDR1 is SGHAT and CDR2 is FQDESV in the germline V gene (reference sequence). The length of the CDR3 is 13 residues. Trimming removed 3 bases from V and 10 bases from J, with 10 bases in between. The CDR3 nucleotides are TGTGCCAGCAGCTTGCTATCCGGATCACCCCTCCACTTT. Translating it yields CASSLLSGSPLHF.

V gene TRBV4-1 combines with J gene TRBJ1-1; a weak D match, TRBD1 (5 bases). The CDR3 has 15 residues. Germline-derived CDR1 and CDR2 are MGHRA and YSYEKL. The germline V and J ends were trimmed by 3 bases and 5 bases, with 16 bases remaining between them. For the CDR3, the DNA is TGCGCCAGCAGCCATGGGACCCGAGAGAGAACTGAAGCTTTCTTT. As protein: CASSHGTRERTEAFF.

This rearrangement joins TRBV5-4 to TRBJ1-6; possibly TRBD1 for D (5 bases). Looked up from germline, CDR1 is SGHNT and CDR2 is YYREEE (reference sequence). CDR3 size: 17 residues. Deletions cut 0 bases from V and 3 bases from J, with 13 bases between. CDR3: CASSLDGTRDYNSPLHF. DNA for the CDR3: TGTGCCAGCAGCTTGGACGGGACGAGGGACTATAATTCACCCCTCCACTTT.

J is TRBJ2-1 and V is TRBV6-5, with no clear D. Trimming took 0 bases from V and 8 from J, leaving 2 bases between them. CDR1 and CDR2 (germline): MNHEY, SVGAGI. The CDR3 is 11 amino acids. CDR3 DNA sequence: TGTGCCAGCAGTTACTCGGATGAGCAGTTCTTC. Residues: CASSYSDEQFF.

V and J are TRBV5-1 and TRBJ1-1, with TRBD1 matching over 7 bases. This CDR3 is built from 15 residues. Per the germline V gene, CDR1 is SGHRS and CDR2 is YFSETQ. V shed 3 bases, J shed 5 bases, and the junction held 10 bases outside the gene matches. The DNA of the CDR3 is TGCGCCAGCAGCTATCAGGGGGAGCGGGTTACTGAAGCTTTCTTT. Residues: CASSYQGERVTEAFF.

The V call is TRBV29-1, the J call TRBJ1-1; D possibly corresponds to TRBD1 (6 bases). The CDR3 totals 13 residues. The germline V gene has CDR1 SQVTM and CDR2 ANQGSEA. Trimming stripped 8 bases from V and 1 base from J, with 14 bases between. The CDR3 protein is CSSRQGRNTEAFF. CDR3 nucleotide sequence: TGCAGCTCTCGGCAGGGGAGGAACACTGAAGCTTTCTTT. The variable domain in full, with the rest retrieved from reference TRBV29-1 and TRBJ1-1, is SAVISQKPSRDICQRGTSLTIQCQVDSQVTMMFWYRQQPGQSLTLIATANQGSEATYESGFVIDKFPISRPNLTFSTLTVSNMSPEDSSIYLCSSRQGRNTEAFFGQGTRLTVV.

The V call is TRBV11-3, the J call TRBJ2-7, with a tentative D call TRBD1 (6 bases). Germline CDR1 reads SGHNT; CDR2 reads YENEEA. The CDR3 consists of 14 residues. V gave up 8 bases and J gave up 2 bases, with 16 bases separating them. This CDR3 is CASGGSGGTYEQYF. In nucleotides, the CDR3 is TGTGCCAGCGGGGGCAGTGGAGGTACCTACGAGCAGTACTTC.

This clone occurred once. V gene TRBV9 combines with J gene TRBJ2-1; D may be TRBD2 (5 bases). This CDR3 is 14 amino acids long. Looked up from germline, CDR1 is SGDLS and CDR2 is YYNGEE. V lost 0 bases and J 5 bases, leaving 9 bases between the germline ends. The CDR3 DNA is TGTGCCAGCAGCGTAGGAGGGCTGGACAATGAGCAGTTCTTC. Protein product: CASSVGGLDNEQFF.

Comments on this clone: At one of its ends the junction is not consistent with the germline gene, which may arise from a read error. The V call is TRBV7-2, the J call TRBJ2-5, with D possibly being TRBD1 (6 bases). The CDR3 runs 13 residues. Germline assignment: CDR1 SGHTA and CDR2 FQGNSA. CDR3 sequence (DNA): TGTGCCAGCAGCTTAGCTCGGACAGAGCCCCAGTACTTC. Translation: CASSLARTEPQYF.

The V and J genes are TRBV27 and TRBJ1-6; no reliable D call. Trimming shortened V by 3 bases and J by 5 bases, and 8 bases separated the two germline ends. The germline V gene encodes CDR1 MNHEY and CDR2 SMNVEV (reference sequence). The CDR3 is made up of 14 amino acids. The CDR3 sequence: CASSLGGNNSPLHF. In DNA form, the CDR3 reads TGTGCCAGCAGTTTGGGAGGGAATAATTCACCCCTCCACTTT.

V gene TRBV3-1 (or the pseudogene TRBV3-2) combines with J gene TRBJ1-6; D is undetermined. Per the germline V gene, CDR1 is LGHDT and CDR2 is YNNKEL (reference sequence). Trimming took 1 base from V and 6 from J, leaving 13 bases between them. CDR3 length: 16 amino acids. The CDR3 loop reads CASSQVRRSGNSPLHF. The CDR3 DNA sequence: TGTGCCAGCAGCCAAGTTCGTCGCAGTGGTAATTCACCCCTCCACTTT.

The chain is built from TRBV11-3 and TRBJ2-7; 9 bases map to TRBD2. The trim removed 2 bases at V and 7 bases at J, leaving 3 bases unmatched. This CDR3 has 13 residues. CDR1 is SGHNT, CDR2 YENEEA, per germline. This chain's CDR3 is CASSLIAGAEQYF. In DNA, the CDR3 is TGTGCCAGCAGCTTAATAGCGGGGGCGGAGCAGTACTTC. The whole variable domain, filled in from reference TRBV11-3 and TRBJ2-7, reads EAGVVQSPRYKIIEKKQPVAFWCNPISGHNTLYWYLQNLGQGPELLIRYENEEAVDDSQLPKDRFSAERLKGVDSTLKIQPAELGDSAVYLCASSLIAGAEQYFGPGTRLTVT.

V is TRBV29-1 and J is TRBJ1-2; 11 bases fit TRBD1. The germline V gene encodes CDR1 SQVTM and CDR2 ANQGSEA. The CDR3 is made up of 15 amino acids. J gave up 7 bases and V 7 bases, and 14 bases lay outside the gene matches. This chain's CDR3 is CSARTPGTGGAGYTF. CDR3 nucleotide sequence: TGCAGCGCCCGAACGCCCGGGACAGGGGGTGCTGGCTACACCTTC.

The V gene is TRBV19, the J gene TRBJ1-1; D remains ambiguous. V was pared by 0 bases and J by 1 base, with 6 bases between. Germline lookup yields CDR1 LNHDA and CDR2 SQIVND (reference sequence). The CDR3 is made up of 14 amino acids. The CDR3 sequence is CASSIESPNTEAFF. In DNA form, the CDR3 reads TGTGCCAGTAGTATAGAGTCACCGAACACTGAAGCTTTCTTT. The full variable domain, rest sourced from reference TRBV19 and TRBJ1-1, is DGGITQSPKYLFRKEGQNVTLSCEQNLNHDAMYWYRQDPGQGLRLIYYSQIVNDFQKGDIAEGYSVSREKKESFPLTVTSAQKNPTAFYLCASSIESPNTEAFFGQGTRLTVV.

The rearrangement links TRBV27 to TRBJ1-2, with 11 bases identical to TRBD1. The V gene's germline CDR1 is MNHEY and CDR2 SMNVEV (reference sequence). V shed 5 bases and J 3 bases; nucleotides not matched to a gene: 5. The CDR3 totals 15 residues. The CDR3 DNA sequence: TGTGCCAGCAGTGATCCGGGACAGGGGGACTATGGCTACACCTTC. It specifies CASSDPGQGDYGYTF.